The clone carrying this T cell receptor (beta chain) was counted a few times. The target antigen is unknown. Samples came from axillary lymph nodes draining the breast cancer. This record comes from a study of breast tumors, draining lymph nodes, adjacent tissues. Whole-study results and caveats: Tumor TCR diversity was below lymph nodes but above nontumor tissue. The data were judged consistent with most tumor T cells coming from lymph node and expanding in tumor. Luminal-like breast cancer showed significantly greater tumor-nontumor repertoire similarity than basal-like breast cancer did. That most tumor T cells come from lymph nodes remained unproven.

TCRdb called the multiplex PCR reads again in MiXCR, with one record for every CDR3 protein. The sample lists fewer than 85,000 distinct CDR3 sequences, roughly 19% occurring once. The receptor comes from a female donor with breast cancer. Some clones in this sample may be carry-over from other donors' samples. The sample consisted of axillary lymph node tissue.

CDR3 in DNA: TGTGCCAGCAGGGCGGGGGGCGGGAGTTTATATGAAAAACTGTTTTTT. It translates to CASRAGGGSLYEKLFF. The rearrangement links TRBV6-5 to TRBJ1-4; D is perhaps TRBD1 (6 bases). The ends were cut back, 6 bases at V and 6 bases at J, with 20 bases in the middle. CDR3 length: 16 amino acids. Germline loops: CDR1 MNHEY, CDR2 SVGAGI.